This entry lists 6 T cell receptor beta chains sequenced from one sample in a study of cytomegalovirus exposure and HLA in healthy donors. PCR primers comprised 60 Vbeta and 13 Jbeta primers. Generated by immunoSEQ multiplex PCR, the TCRdb table keeps only in-frame clones and is missing some. This sample has approximately 120,000 clones, with roughly 17% found just once. The material sequenced was PBMCs. The receptors were sampled from a female donor in good health and CMV-seropositive.

The rearrangement links TRBV9 to TRBJ1-6; 7 bases line up with TRBD1. The V gene end was trimmed by 3 bases and the J gene end by 3 bases; junction bases not matched to a gene: 0. The V gene's germline CDR1 is SGDLS and CDR2 YYNGEE. The CDR3 runs 14 residues. CDR3 sequence: CASSDRGYNSPLHF. The CDR3 DNA reads TGTGCCAGCAGCGACAGGGGCTATAATTCACCCCTCCACTTT.

The chain combines TRBV10-3 with TRBJ1-3; perhaps TRBD1 as D (5 bases). The germline V gene encodes CDR1 ENHRY and CDR2 SYGVKD. V was pared by 0 bases and J by 2 bases, with 8 bases between. CDR3 length: 15 residues. The CDR3 DNA follows: TGTGCCATCAGTGAGTCGACGGGGGCTGGAAACACCATATATTTT. Translating gives CAISESTGAGNTIYF.

The rearrangement links TRBV10-3 to TRBJ2-7, with TRBD2 matching over 11 bases. V lost 9 bases to trimming and J lost 0 bases; unmatched junction nucleotides: 7. This CDR3 region has 15 residues. Germline values: CDR1 ENHRY, CDR2 SYGVKD. The CDR3 DNA is TGTGCCATTCAAACTAGCGGGGGTGTCTCCTACGAGCAGTACTTC. Its translation: CAIQTSGGVSYEQYF.

The V gene is TRBV19, the J gene TRBJ2-2, with 12 bases that match TRBD2. Trimming cost V 9 bases and J 6 bases; bases outside gene matches: 5. Germline CDR1 is LNHDA and CDR2 is SQIVND (reference sequence). The CDR3 is 14 amino acids. CDR3 bases: TGTGCCAGCAAGACTAGCGGGAGCCCCGGGGAGCTGTTTTTT. It codes for CASKTSGSPGELFF. The full variable domain, with the rest looked up from reference TRBV19 and TRBJ2-2, is DGGITQSPKYLFRKEGQNVTLSCEQNLNHDAMYWYRQDPGQGLRLIYYSQIVNDFQKGDIAEGYSVSREKKESFPLTVTSAQKNPTAFYLCASKTSGSPGELFFGEGSRLTVL.

This chain links TRBV7-2 with TRBJ2-1; TRBD2 might be the D (7 bases). CDR3 length equals 16 residues. V shed 0 bases and J shed 4 bases, with 13 bases lying between them. In germline, CDR1 is SGHTA, CDR2 FQGNSA. For the CDR3, the DNA is TGTGCCAGCAGCTTAGCTGGAGGGGGGGCTTACAATGAGCAGTTCTTC. This codes for CASSLAGGGAYNEQFF.

The chain couples TRBV5-1 to TRBJ1-2; 10 bases are shared with TRBD1. Germline CDR1 and CDR2: SGHRS and YFSETQ. J lost 9 bases, V lost 3 bases, and 8 bases had no gene match. This CDR3 is 14 amino acids long. The CDR3 loop reads CASSYRDRGDRYTF. The CDR3 DNA follows: TGCGCCAGCAGCTACCGGGACAGGGGAGATCGCTACACCTTC.